This is a list of T cell receptor beta chains from one sample in a study of blood T cell repertoires in COVID-19. The protocol was immunoSEQ multiplex PCR, while the TCRdb copy is restricted to in-frame clones and leaves out a portion. The sample comprises under 130,000 clones, about 89% of which are singletons, and approximately 3.5% rests with the top ten. Sequencing used peripheral blood. These receptors all come from a woman aged 55 to 70 with acute or convalescent COVID-19. The CDR3 runs from the conserved cysteine through the conserved F or W. D genes are given only for firm matches. The size of a clone is reported for some rows only, either as once, few or many, or as a class for expanded clones.

v_call: TRBV4-1
j_call: TRBJ2-5
clone_size: -
d_call: -
cdr3_aa: CASSLQGTEETQYF
cdr3_nt: TGCGCCAGCAGCTTACAGGGTACTGAAGAGACCCAGTACTTC

v_call: TRBV6-5
j_call: TRBJ1-1
clone_size: once
d_call: TRBD1
cdr3_aa: CASRYDRVNTEAFF
cdr3_nt: TGTGCCAGCAGATATGACAGGGTGAACACTGAAGCTTTCTTT

v_call: TRBV11-3
j_call: TRBJ2-3
clone_size: -
d_call: -
cdr3_aa: CASSLAGVAQYF
cdr3_nt: TGTGCCAGCAGCTTAGCGGGAGTTGCGCAGTATTTT

v_call: TRBV6-5
j_call: TRBJ1-1
clone_size: -
d_call: TRBD1
cdr3_aa: CASSRQGANTEAFF
cdr3_nt: TGTGCCAGCAGTCGTCAGGGGGCGAACACTGAAGCTTTCTTT

v_call: TRBV18
j_call: TRBJ1-6
clone_size: -
d_call: -
cdr3_aa: CASSPLRARDSPLHF
cdr3_nt: TGTGCCAGCTCACCTCTAAGGGCGCGGGATTCACCCCTCCACTTT

v_call: TRBV24-1
j_call: TRBJ2-2
clone_size: -
d_call: -
cdr3_aa: CATSDFGKGGELFF
cdr3_nt: TGTGCCACCAGTGATTTCGGGAAGGGCGGGGAGCTGTTTTTT

v_call: TRBV7-2
j_call: TRBJ1-2
clone_size: -
d_call: -
cdr3_aa: CASSPYGRDGYTF
cdr3_nt: TGTGCCAGCAGCCCGTACGGTCGAGATGGCTACACCTTC

v_call: TRBV28
j_call: TRBJ2-3
clone_size: -
d_call: TRBD2
cdr3_aa: CASSLAGVRADTQYF
cdr3_nt: TGTGCCAGCAGCCTAGCGGGAGTAAGGGCAGATACGCAGTATTTT

v_call: TRBV6-5
j_call: TRBJ2-5
clone_size: -
d_call: TRBD2
cdr3_aa: CASRFRTSGLETQYF
cdr3_nt: TGTGCCAGCAGGTTCCGGACTAGCGGACTAGAGACCCAGTACTTC

v_call: TRBV7-2
j_call: TRBJ2-1
clone_size: -
d_call: -
cdr3_aa: CASSLSPRGIGGEQFF
cdr3_nt: TGTGCCAGCAGCTTAAGCCCTCGGGGGATTGGGGGTGAGCAGTTCTTC

v_call: TRBV5-1
j_call: TRBJ1-2
clone_size: -
d_call: -
cdr3_aa: CASSLGSQVYGYTF
cdr3_nt: TGCGCCAGCAGCTTGGGTTCACAGGTCTATGGCTACACCTTC

v_call: TRBV19
j_call: TRBJ2-1
clone_size: -
d_call: TRBD2
cdr3_aa: CASSMASGRHNEQFF
cdr3_nt: TGTGCCAGTAGTATGGCTAGCGGGAGGCACAATGAGCAGTTCTTC

v_call: TRBV5-4
j_call: TRBJ2-5
clone_size: -
d_call: TRBD2
cdr3_aa: CASSYGTSGDKRTQYF
cdr3_nt: TGTGCCAGCAGCTATGGGACTAGCGGGGATAAGAGGACCCAGTACTTC

v_call: TRBV5-1
j_call: TRBJ1-3
clone_size: once
d_call: -
cdr3_aa: CASSLDRNTIYF
cdr3_nt: TGCGCCAGCAGCTTAGACAGAAACACCATATATTTT

v_call: TRBV3-1/TRBV3-2
j_call: TRBJ1-2
clone_size: once
d_call: TRBD1
cdr3_aa: CASSQAGQGVDGYTF
cdr3_nt: TGTGCCAGCAGCCAAGCGGGGCAGGGGGTCGATGGCTACACCTTC

v_call: TRBV5-1
j_call: TRBJ1-2
clone_size: -
d_call: -
cdr3_aa: CASSLEGNYGYTF
cdr3_nt: TGCGCCAGCAGCCTCGAGGGCAACTATGGCTACACCTTC

v_call: TRBV7-8
j_call: TRBJ2-2
clone_size: -
d_call: -
cdr3_aa: CASSIPDSTNTGELFF
cdr3_nt: TGTGCCAGCAGCATCCCCGACAGTACGAACACCGGGGAGCTGTTTTTT

v_call: TRBV9
j_call: TRBJ1-3
clone_size: -
d_call: -
cdr3_aa: CASSVDYSGNTIYF
cdr3_nt: TGTGCCAGCAGCGTAGATTACTCTGGAAACACCATATATTTT

v_call: TRBV6-5
j_call: TRBJ1-4
clone_size: -
d_call: -
cdr3_aa: CASSSYRGEKLFF
cdr3_nt: TGTGCCAGCAGTTCCTATCGAGGAGAAAAACTGTTTTTT

v_call: TRBV11-2
j_call: TRBJ1-1
clone_size: -
d_call: -
cdr3_aa: CASSLDPVAEAFF
cdr3_nt: TGTGCCAGCAGCTTAGATCCGGTAGCTGAAGCTTTCTTT

v_call: TRBV4-1
j_call: TRBJ2-3
clone_size: -
d_call: TRBD2
cdr3_aa: CASSQLSGRAQDTQYF
cdr3_nt: TGCGCCAGCAGCCAGCTGAGCGGGAGGGCCCAAGATACGCAGTATTTT

v_call: TRBV2
j_call: TRBJ1-5
clone_size: few
d_call: -
cdr3_aa: CASGEGREGQPQHF
cdr3_nt: TGTGCCAGCGGGGAAGGCAGGGAGGGCCAGCCCCAGCATTTT

v_call: TRBV19
j_call: TRBJ1-2
clone_size: -
d_call: -
cdr3_aa: CASSIIGSHGYTF
cdr3_nt: TGTGCCAGTAGTATTATCGGGTCCCATGGCTACACCTTC

v_call: TRBV6-5
j_call: TRBJ1-1
clone_size: few
d_call: -
cdr3_aa: CASSYAGQSANTEAFF
cdr3_nt: TGTGCCAGCAGTTACGCCGGACAGTCGGCGAACACTGAAGCTTTCTTT

v_call: TRBV13
j_call: TRBJ2-3
clone_size: -
d_call: -
cdr3_aa: CASSLGLALTDTQYF
cdr3_nt: TGTGCCAGCAGCTTAGGACTAGCCCTCACAGATACGCAGTATTTT

v_call: TRBV24-1
j_call: TRBJ1-5
clone_size: -
d_call: -
cdr3_aa: CATSGLRGGINQPQHF
cdr3_nt: TGTGCCACCAGTGGCCTTAGGGGTGGTATCAATCAGCCCCAGCATTTT

v_call: TRBV28
j_call: TRBJ1-2
clone_size: -
d_call: -
cdr3_aa: CASRVQGNYGYTF
cdr3_nt: TGTGCCAGCAGGGTACAGGGAAACTATGGCTACACCTTC

v_call: TRBV27
j_call: TRBJ2-7
clone_size: -
d_call: TRBD1
cdr3_aa: CASSLQGAYEQYF
cdr3_nt: TGTGCCAGCAGTTTGCAGGGGGCCTACGAGCAGTACTTC

v_call: TRBV7-9
j_call: TRBJ1-1
clone_size: -
d_call: -
cdr3_aa: CASSVDSYTEAFF
cdr3_nt: TGTGCCAGCAGCGTAGACAGTTACACTGAAGCTTTCTTT

v_call: TRBV27
j_call: TRBJ2-7
clone_size: few
d_call: TRBD1
cdr3_aa: CASSSRDRVAWEQYF
cdr3_nt: TGTGCCAGCAGTTCCCGGGACAGGGTTGCATGGGAGCAGTACTTC

v_call: TRBV9
j_call: TRBJ1-1
clone_size: -
d_call: -
cdr3_aa: CASSVRGNTEAFF
cdr3_nt: TGTGCCAGCAGCGTTAGGGGGAACACTGAAGCTTTCTTT

v_call: TRBV7-3
j_call: TRBJ2-3
clone_size: once
d_call: -
cdr3_aa: CASSPRESGLKDTQYF
cdr3_nt: TGTGCCAGCAGCCCTCGTGAAAGCGGGTTGAAGGATACGCAGTATTTT

v_call: TRBV6-1
j_call: TRBJ1-1
clone_size: -
d_call: -
cdr3_aa: CASSEKGLNTEAFF
cdr3_nt: TGTGCCAGCAGTGAAAAGGGGCTGAACACTGAAGCTTTCTTT

v_call: TRBV5-1
j_call: TRBJ2-3
clone_size: -
d_call: -
cdr3_aa: CASSTNEDSYTDTQYF
cdr3_nt: TGCGCCAGCAGCACAAACGAAGACAGTTACACAGATACGCAGTATTTT

v_call: TRBV6-5
j_call: TRBJ2-5
clone_size: few
d_call: -
cdr3_aa: CASRSLGRGQTQYF
cdr3_nt: TGTGCCAGCAGATCCCTGGGTCGCGGGCAGACCCAGTACTTC

v_call: TRBV19
j_call: TRBJ1-2
clone_size: -
d_call: TRBD1
cdr3_aa: CASSTGTGGADGYTF
cdr3_nt: TGTGCCAGTAGTACCGGGACAGGGGGCGCGGATGGCTACACCTTC

v_call: TRBV5-8
j_call: TRBJ2-1
clone_size: -
d_call: TRBD2
cdr3_aa: CASSFWGLAGVEQFF
cdr3_nt: TGTGCCAGCAGCTTCTGGGGACTAGCGGGAGTTGAGCAGTTCTTC

v_call: TRBV5-1
j_call: TRBJ1-3
clone_size: -
d_call: TRBD1
cdr3_aa: CASSWGQGSSGNTIYF
cdr3_nt: TGCGCCAGCAGCTGGGGACAGGGGAGCTCTGGAAACACCATATATTTT

v_call: TRBV6-1
j_call: TRBJ1-1
clone_size: -
d_call: TRBD1
cdr3_aa: CASSDMREGANFEAFF
cdr3_nt: TGTGCCAGCAGTGATATGCGCGAGGGGGCGAATTTCGAAGCTTTCTTT

v_call: TRBV2
j_call: TRBJ2-2
clone_size: -
d_call: TRBD2
cdr3_aa: CASTDPTSGRANTGELFF
cdr3_nt: TGTGCCAGCACTGACCCGACTAGCGGGAGAGCGAACACCGGGGAGCTGTTTTTT

v_call: TRBV4-2
j_call: TRBJ2-2
clone_size: -
d_call: TRBD2
cdr3_aa: CASSPGTSGSTGELFF
cdr3_nt: TGTGCCAGCAGCCCCGGGACTAGCGGGTCGACCGGGGAGCTGTTTTTT

v_call: TRBV5-1
j_call: TRBJ1-1
clone_size: -
d_call: -
cdr3_aa: CASSLAPGRDSFKAFF
cdr3_nt: TGCGCCAGCAGCTTGGCCCCCGGCAGGGACTCCTTTAAAGCTTTCTTT

v_call: TRBV27
j_call: TRBJ1-2
clone_size: -
d_call: TRBD1
cdr3_aa: CASSPTGQGSHPYGYTF
cdr3_nt: TGTGCCAGCAGTCCCACGGGACAGGGGTCTCACCCCTATGGCTACACCTTC

v_call: TRBV19
j_call: TRBJ2-3
clone_size: -
d_call: -
cdr3_aa: CASRTTHTDTQYF
cdr3_nt: TGTGCCAGCAGGACTACCCACACAGATACGCAGTATTTT

v_call: TRBV5-1
j_call: TRBJ2-7
clone_size: -
d_call: TRBD2
cdr3_aa: CASSPGLAAYEQYF
cdr3_nt: TGCGCCAGCAGCCCAGGACTAGCGGCCTACGAGCAGTACTTC

v_call: TRBV11-2
j_call: TRBJ1-3
clone_size: -
d_call: -
cdr3_aa: CASSYTGNSGNTIYF
cdr3_nt: TGTGCCAGCAGTTACACAGGGAACTCTGGAAACACCATATATTTT

v_call: TRBV7-6
j_call: TRBJ2-5
clone_size: -
d_call: TRBD2
cdr3_aa: CASSLAGTSGRGTQYF
cdr3_nt: TGTGCCAGCAGCTTAGCCGGGACTAGCGGGAGAGGGACCCAGTACTTC

v_call: TRBV24-1
j_call: TRBJ1-5
clone_size: -
d_call: TRBD1
cdr3_aa: CATSDPGTGLDQPQHF
cdr3_nt: TGTGCCACCAGTGATCCCGGGACAGGGCTGGATCAGCCCCAGCATTTT

v_call: TRBV7-8
j_call: TRBJ1-2
clone_size: -
d_call: -
cdr3_aa: CASSLGSGGYGYTF
cdr3_nt: TGTGCCAGCAGCTTAGGGTCTGGCGGGTATGGCTACACCTTC

v_call: TRBV7-2
j_call: TRBJ2-1
clone_size: few
d_call: TRBD2
cdr3_aa: CASSLAGPGGVDEQFF
cdr3_nt: TGTGCCAGCAGCTTAGCGGGACCCGGGGGGGTCGATGAGCAGTTCTTC

v_call: TRBV27
j_call: TRBJ1-3
clone_size: -
d_call: -
cdr3_aa: CASRPSSGNTIYF
cdr3_nt: TGTGCCAGCAGACCGAGCTCTGGAAACACCATATATTTT

v_call: TRBV13
j_call: TRBJ2-3
clone_size: -
d_call: -
cdr3_aa: CASSLDGASRADTQYF
cdr3_nt: TGTGCCAGCAGCTTAGATGGTGCTAGCCGAGCAGATACGCAGTATTTT

v_call: TRBV2
j_call: TRBJ1-5
clone_size: -
d_call: -
cdr3_aa: CASSYQGTNQPQHF
cdr3_nt: TGTGCCAGCAGTTACCAGGGAACCAATCAGCCCCAGCATTTT

v_call: TRBV28
j_call: TRBJ1-1
clone_size: -
d_call: -
cdr3_aa: CASSPGANTEAFF
cdr3_nt: TGTGCCAGCAGTCCAGGGGCTAACACTGAAGCTTTCTTT

v_call: TRBV13
j_call: TRBJ2-1
clone_size: -
d_call: -
cdr3_aa: CASSSLSPGPSWGYEQFF
cdr3_nt: TGTGCCAGCAGCTCCCTCTCCCCTGGGCCTTCTTGGGGCTATGAGCAGTTCTTC

v_call: TRBV30
j_call: TRBJ1-1
clone_size: -
d_call: TRBD1
cdr3_aa: CAYDRVQAFF
cdr3_nt: TGTGCCTACGACAGGGTGCAGGCTTTCTTT

v_call: TRBV5-1
j_call: TRBJ2-2
clone_size: -
d_call: -
cdr3_aa: CASSLGQSRGTGELFF
cdr3_nt: TGCGCCAGCAGCTTGGGTCAGTCGCGAGGCACCGGGGAGCTGTTTTTT

v_call: TRBV5-3
j_call: TRBJ1-3
clone_size: once
d_call: -
cdr3_aa: CARSLAAANTIYF
cdr3_nt: TGTGCCAGAAGCTTGGCCGCGGCAAACACCATATATTTT

v_call: TRBV9
j_call: TRBJ1-4
clone_size: few
d_call: -
cdr3_aa: CASSATGGFEKLFF
cdr3_nt: TGTGCCAGCAGCGCCACAGGAGGGTTTGAAAAACTGTTTTTT

v_call: TRBV23-1
j_call: TRBJ1-5
clone_size: -
d_call: -
cdr3_aa: CASSQGAGKMWPQHF
cdr3_nt: TGCGCCAGCAGTCAAGGGGCGGGGAAGATGTGGCCCCAGCATTTT